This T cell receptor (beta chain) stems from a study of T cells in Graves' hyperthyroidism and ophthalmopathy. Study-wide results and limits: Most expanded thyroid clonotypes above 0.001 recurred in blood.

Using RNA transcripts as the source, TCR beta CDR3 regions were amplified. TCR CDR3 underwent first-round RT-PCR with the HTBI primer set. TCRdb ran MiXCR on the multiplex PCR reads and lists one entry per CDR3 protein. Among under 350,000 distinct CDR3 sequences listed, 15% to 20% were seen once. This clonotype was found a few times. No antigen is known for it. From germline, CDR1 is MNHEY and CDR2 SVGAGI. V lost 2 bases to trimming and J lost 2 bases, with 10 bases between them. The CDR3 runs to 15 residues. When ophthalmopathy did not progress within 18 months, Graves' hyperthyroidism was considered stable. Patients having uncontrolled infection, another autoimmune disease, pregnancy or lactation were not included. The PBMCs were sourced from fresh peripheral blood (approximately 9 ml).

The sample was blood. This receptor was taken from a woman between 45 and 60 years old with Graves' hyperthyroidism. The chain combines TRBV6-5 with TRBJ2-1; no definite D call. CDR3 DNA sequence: TGTGCCAGCAGTTACGCGGCGTTCCCCTACAATGAGCAGTTCTTC. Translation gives CASSYAAFPYNEQFF.